This record concerns one T cell receptor beta chain sequence. This clone's antigen is unknown. Base qualities are not at hand, and no much larger clone is one base apart. The CDR3 goes from the cysteine to the phenylalanine over 14 residues. The sequence is cut down to CDR3 DNA, 42 bases in frame from base 1. Based on the germline V gene (reference sequence), the CDR1 and CDR2 sequences are GTSNPN and SVGIG. V is cut back by 3 bases and J by 1 base, with 5 bases in the junction unmatched. This entry comes from a study of blood T cell repertoires in COVID-19 (dated by TCRdb to the early 2020s). With regard to the full study: The collaborator samples originated in the United States, Italy and Spain and spanned the acute and convalescent phases of COVID-19. Subjects who had been exposed to COVID-19, were actively infected with it, or had recovered from it provided the deeply sampled blood TCRbeta repertoires that made up the dataset. Nearly every sample came with metadata listing a de-identified subject ID, COVID-19 status, age in years and sex. The samples were drawn from the first 160 participants of the ongoing ImmuneRACE study and from 950 to 1,500 subjects provided by 6 global collaborators. The prospective study material was composed of cDNA or gDNA derived from T cells, B-cell-depleted T cells, or PBMCs. The repertoires were released in a freely available public database meant as a resource for research on the immune response to SARS-CoV-2. Where HLA class I and class II types were available, the types were taken from metadata supplied by the sample provider, not from assay-based typing.

The collaborating institutions used their own protocols to collect whole blood in K2EDTA tubes. Collaborator samples were shipped for TCRbeta analysis as frozen whole blood, isolated PBMCs, or DNA extracted from either sample type. TCRbeta CDR3 regions were amplified from genomic DNA using the immunoSEQ Assay, a bias-controlled multiplex PCR. The authors processed their data as follows. Within the assay, amplification of reference gene primers was used to estimate how many nucleated cells each sample contained. To quantify the absolute abundance of each unique TCRbeta CDR3 rearrangement, sequence reads were collapsed and filtered. Productive Simpson clonality was computed per sample as the square root of Simpson's diversity index over productive rearrangements. TCRdb stores this immuneACCESS table with in-frame sequences only. Part of the clones is absent; in the studies checked, under half of the shortfall reflects unresolved V genes, and no reason is known for the rest. The V and J calls and clone size are taken from that table; D and trimming were inferred from the DNA. The sample contains 150,000 to 200,000 clones, about 86% of them found a single time. Over 7.5% of the sample is taken by the ten largest.

Here is what the overall study found, with its caveats: The quantity of clinical and demographic metadata differed by source and by participant and was supplied without curation.

The V and J segments used are TRBV30 and TRBJ2-7, and 8 bases in between align with TRBD2. The sequenced sample consisted of peripheral blood. This TCR was sampled from a man in his fifties with active or convalescent COVID-19. The sequenced DNA: TGTGCCTGGAGCCCGGGACTAGAGTCCTACGAGCAGTACTTC. Protein translation: CAWSPGLESYEQYF.